This T cell receptor beta chain originates from a study of shared clonotypes between healthy human individuals (dated by TCRdb to the early 2020s). Background for the entire study: Three men and a couple of women, aged 18 to 49 years, made up the cohort. For each donor, CD4 naive and CD4 memory were each given three plates, CD8 naive was given two plates, and CD8 memory was given one plate. To estimate repertoire size and how much clonotype sharing occurs between individuals, the study deeply sequenced the blood TCR repertoires of several healthy adults. To increase sequencing depth and limit assay-specific biases, different laboratories used diverse techniques to prepare libraries and sequence TCR repertoires. Each donor's leukapheresis produced roughly between about 0.9 and 9.5 billion PBMCs. Points the paper makes about the study in general: Sharing across several donors was observed for about 5% of naive CD4, 3% to 3.5% of naive CD8, 2.3% of memory CD4, and around 0.4% of memory CD8 clonotypes. Higher generation probabilities were observed for clonotypes shared by all four sorted-subset donors than for non-shared clonotypes. Naive subsets generally had larger estimated clonotype richness than memory subsets. Based on pairwise subsampling, the degree of clonotype sharing among donors was expected to be affected by sequencing depth. Only blood was sampled, and tissue TCR repertoires likely differ from those in blood. The genetic and exposure-history diversity represented was limited by the small number of donors. Rarefaction of sorted-subset datasets indicated incomplete sequencing despite the large sequencing depth.

V and J lose 3 bases and 0 bases, and a span of 15 bases separates them. CDR1 and CDR2 are read off the germline V gene as SGHAT and FQNNGV. From the cysteine through the phenylalanine, the CDR3 covers 17 amino acids. Just the 51-base CDR3 DNA is kept, in frame starting at base 1. As to this clone: Its target antigen remains unknown. Base-call qualities are not available, and no considerably larger clone is one nucleotide away.

TCR CDR3 regions were amplified from genomic DNA by multiplex PCR using the deep immunoSEQ assay. Genomic DNA extracted from each cell subset was distributed evenly over all wells of several immunoSEQ 96-well plates, and each plate served as one replicate. For sorted subsets, each replicate PCR was loaded with approximately 0.2 ug genomic DNA, equivalent to 25,000 to 35,000 T cell genomes. The purified libraries were quantified using a Qubit 3.0 fluorometer, sized with a Bioanalyzer 2100, and then quantified again using the KAPA Library Quantification kit. Every immunoSEQ 96-well plate was sequenced on a separate single-read 150-cycle Illumina NextSeq 550 flow cell. The study's processing was this. Because the immunoSEQ output held only junctional sequences and lacked quality scores, the filtering could not match the filtering applied to full-length reads. To assign V/J genes and CDR3, sequences were annotated against IMGT germline references using PyIR, a Python wrapper for IgBLAST v1.9. Reads were removed for weak V/J assignments (E-value above 1e-6), missing CDR3, stop codons, out-of-frame junctions, or ambiguous translated residues. A V3J clonotype was defined by an identical inferred V gene, J gene, and CDR3 amino acid sequence. Percentage overlap between repertoires was calculated by dividing the number of shared unique clonotypes by the size of the smaller repertoire. RTK rarefaction, the Chao1 estimator, and Recon v2.1 estimates of unobserved clonotypes were used to assess repertoire richness. Generation probabilities for all TCRbeta clonotypes obtained by the gDNA method from a few donors were computed using OLGA. TCRdb re-hosts the immuneACCESS table, in-frame sequences only. Its copies lack some clones; in the studies checked, an unresolved V gene accounts for under half of them, and the cause for the rest is not known. That table is the source of V, J and clone size, and D and trimming were worked out from the DNA. Recorded for this sample are some 1,400,000 clones; 96% of them occurred a single time. Approximately 1.2% of the sample is in the top ten clones.

Healthy HIV-negative adults with no recently reported acute infections or vaccinations were included as donors. Only Caucasian adults living in Nashville, Tennessee, USA were represented among the donors. CD4+ T cells were enriched by magnetic negative selection; naive cells were then positively selected on CD45RA, and the negative fraction formed the memory subset. Blood was collected by leukapheresis, and PBMCs were isolated by Ficoll-Histopaque density gradient centrifugation and then cryopreserved in liquid nitrogen vapor phase. Analytical flow cytometry was used to check the purity and quantity of every magnetically sorted T cell population. Genomic DNA was isolated from each sorted fraction and quantified by UV absorbance on a Nanodrop 2000c.

The specimen sequenced was naive CD4+ T cells sorted from blood. The intended sense of this specimen's cell subset or site label: CD45RA+ positively selected. The receptor chain draws on TRBV11-2 and TRBJ2-1; TRBD2 is a possible D gene, resting on 7 matching bases. This clonotype was obtained from a man aged 25 to 40 in good health. CDR3 region: CASSFLGGHSSYNEQFF. The DNA reads TGTGCCAGCAGCTTTTTGGGGGGGCACAGCTCCTACAATGAGCAGTTCTTC.